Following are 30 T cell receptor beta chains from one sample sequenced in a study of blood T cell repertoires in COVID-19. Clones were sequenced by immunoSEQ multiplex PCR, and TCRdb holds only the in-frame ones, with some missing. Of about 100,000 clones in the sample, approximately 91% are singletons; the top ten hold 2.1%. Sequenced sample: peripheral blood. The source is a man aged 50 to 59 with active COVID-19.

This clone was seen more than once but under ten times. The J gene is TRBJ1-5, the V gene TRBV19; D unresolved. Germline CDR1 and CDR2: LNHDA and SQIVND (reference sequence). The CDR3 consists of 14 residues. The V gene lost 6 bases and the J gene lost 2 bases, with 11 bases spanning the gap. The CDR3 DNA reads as TGTGCCAGTAGCAGCCATCAGGGCAATCAGCCCCAGCATTTT. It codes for CASSSHQGNQPQHF. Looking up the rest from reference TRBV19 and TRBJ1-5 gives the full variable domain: DGGITQSPKYLFRKEGQNVTLSCEQNLNHDAMYWYRQDPGQGLRLIYYSQIVNDFQKGDIAEGYSVSREKKESFPLTVTSAQKNPTAFYLCASSSHQGNQPQHFGDGTRLSIL.

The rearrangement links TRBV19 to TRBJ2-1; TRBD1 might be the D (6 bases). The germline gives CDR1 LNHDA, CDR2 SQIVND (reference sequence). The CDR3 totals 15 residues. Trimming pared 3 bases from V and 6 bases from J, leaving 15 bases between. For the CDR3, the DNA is TGTGCCAGTAGTATGGGGACATATCCTCGCAATGAGCAGTTCTTC. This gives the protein CASSMGTYPRNEQFF.

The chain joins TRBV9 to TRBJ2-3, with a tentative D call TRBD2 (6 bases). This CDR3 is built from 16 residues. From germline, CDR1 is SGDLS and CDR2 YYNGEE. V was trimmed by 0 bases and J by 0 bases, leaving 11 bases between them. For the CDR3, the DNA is TGTGCCAGCAGCGTAGTAAGCGGGCCTAGCACAGATACGCAGTATTTT. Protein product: CASSVVSGPSTDTQYF.

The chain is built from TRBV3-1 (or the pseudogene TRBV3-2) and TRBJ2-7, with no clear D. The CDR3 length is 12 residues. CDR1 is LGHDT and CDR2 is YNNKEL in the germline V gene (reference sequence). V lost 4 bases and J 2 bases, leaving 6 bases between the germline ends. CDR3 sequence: CASSRGTYEQYF. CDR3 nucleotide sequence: TGTGCCAGCAGCCGCGGAACCTACGAGCAGTACTTC.

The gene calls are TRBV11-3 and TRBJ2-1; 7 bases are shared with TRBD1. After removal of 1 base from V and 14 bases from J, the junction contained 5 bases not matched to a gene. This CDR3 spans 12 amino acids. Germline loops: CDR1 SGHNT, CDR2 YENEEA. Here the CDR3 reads CASSLGPGGEFF. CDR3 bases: TGTGCCAGCAGCTTAGGGCCAGGGGGAGAGTTCTTC.

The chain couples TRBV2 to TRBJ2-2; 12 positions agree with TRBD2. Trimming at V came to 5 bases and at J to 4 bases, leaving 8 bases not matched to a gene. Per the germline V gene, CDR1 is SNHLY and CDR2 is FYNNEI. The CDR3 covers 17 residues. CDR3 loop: CASSFHRLAGVTGELFF. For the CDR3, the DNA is TGTGCCAGCAGTTTCCATAGACTAGCGGGAGTCACCGGGGAGCTGTTTTTT.

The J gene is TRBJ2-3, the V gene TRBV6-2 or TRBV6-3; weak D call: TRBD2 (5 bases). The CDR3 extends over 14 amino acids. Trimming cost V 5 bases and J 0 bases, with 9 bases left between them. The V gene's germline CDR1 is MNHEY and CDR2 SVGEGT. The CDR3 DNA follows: TGTGCCAGCAGTCCGGGATATAGCACAGATACGCAGTATTTT. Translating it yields CASSPGYSTDTQYF.

CDR3 in amino acids: CASSSGGSDTEAFF. The DNA of the CDR3 is TGTGCCAGCAGCTCAGGGGGCTCAGACACTGAAGCTTTCTTT. The chain links TRBV7-9 to TRBJ1-1; 8 positions agree with TRBD1. The CDR3 length is 14 residues. CDR1 is SEHNR and CDR2 is FQNEAQ in the germline V gene (reference sequence). The V and J ends lost 4 bases and 3 bases, in that order; junction bases with no gene match: 4.

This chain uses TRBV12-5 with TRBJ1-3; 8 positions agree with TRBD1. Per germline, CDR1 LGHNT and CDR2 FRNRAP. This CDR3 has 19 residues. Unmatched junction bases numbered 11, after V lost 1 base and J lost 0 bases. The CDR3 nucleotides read TGTGCTAGTGGTTTGGCCCTAATGACAGGGGAGGTCTCTGGAAACACCATATATTTT. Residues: CASGLALMTGEVSGNTIYF.

CDR3 DNA sequence: TGTGCCAGCAGCTTCCCCGGGACTATCTACAATGAGCAGTTCTTC. Protein: CASSFPGTIYNEQFF. The rearrangement links TRBV5-4 to TRBJ2-1, with 7 bases identical to TRBD2. CDR3 length equals 15 residues. The V gene's germline CDR1 is SGHNT and CDR2 YYREEE (reference sequence). V shed 2 bases and J 3 bases; nucleotides not matched to a gene: 5. The variable domain in full, completed from reference TRBV5-4 and TRBJ2-1, reads ETGVTQSPTHLIKTRGQQVTLRCSSQSGHNTVSWYQQALGQGPQFIFQYYREEENGRGNFPPRFSGLQFPNYSSELNVNALELDDSALYLCASSFPGTIYNEQFFGPGTRLTVL.

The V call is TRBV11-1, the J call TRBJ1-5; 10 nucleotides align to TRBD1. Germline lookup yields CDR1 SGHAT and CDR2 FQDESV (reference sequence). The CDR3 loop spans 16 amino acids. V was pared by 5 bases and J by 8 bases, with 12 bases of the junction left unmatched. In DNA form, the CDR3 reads TGTGCCAGCAGCCCAGCCGGGGACAGGGGTTGTAAGCCCCAGCATTTT. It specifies CASSPAGDRGCKPQHF.

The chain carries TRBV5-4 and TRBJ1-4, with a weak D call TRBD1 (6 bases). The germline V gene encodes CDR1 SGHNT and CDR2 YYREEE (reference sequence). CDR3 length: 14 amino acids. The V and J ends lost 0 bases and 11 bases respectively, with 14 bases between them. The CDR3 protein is CASSLEGVPGKLFF. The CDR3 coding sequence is TGTGCCAGCAGCTTGGAGGGGGTACCCGGCAAACTGTTTTTT.

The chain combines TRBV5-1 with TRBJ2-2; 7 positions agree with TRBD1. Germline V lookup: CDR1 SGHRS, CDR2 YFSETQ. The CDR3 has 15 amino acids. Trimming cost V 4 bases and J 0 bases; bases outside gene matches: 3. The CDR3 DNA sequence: TGCGCCAGCAGCCTAGGGACAGCGAACACCGGGGAGCTGTTTTTT. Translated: CASSLGTANTGELFF.

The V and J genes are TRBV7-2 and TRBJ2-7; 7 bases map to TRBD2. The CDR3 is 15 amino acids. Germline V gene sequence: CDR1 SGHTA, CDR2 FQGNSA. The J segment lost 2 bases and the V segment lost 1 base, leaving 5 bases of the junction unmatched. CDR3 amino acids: CASSLDFGGAYEQYF. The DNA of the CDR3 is TGTGCCAGCAGCTTAGATTTTGGGGGGGCCTACGAGCAGTACTTC.

This CDR3 reads CASSLSGKSSYNEQFF. In DNA form, the CDR3 reads TGTGCCAGCAGCCTCTCCGGGAAAAGCTCCTACAATGAGCAGTTCTTC. This chain links TRBV3-1 (or the pseudogene TRBV3-2) with TRBJ2-1; possible D gene TRBD2, 5 bases. The V gene lost 4 bases and the J gene lost 0 bases, with 13 bases spanning the gap. The germline gives CDR1 LGHDT, CDR2 YNNKEL (reference sequence). This CDR3 spans 16 amino acids.

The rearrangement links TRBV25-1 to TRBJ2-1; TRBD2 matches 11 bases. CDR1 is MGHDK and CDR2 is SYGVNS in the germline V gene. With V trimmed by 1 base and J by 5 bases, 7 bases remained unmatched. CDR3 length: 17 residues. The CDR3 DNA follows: TGTGCCAGCAGTGAATTGGGGGGGGGACTAGCGGACAATGAGCAGTTCTTC. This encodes CASSELGGGLADNEQFF.

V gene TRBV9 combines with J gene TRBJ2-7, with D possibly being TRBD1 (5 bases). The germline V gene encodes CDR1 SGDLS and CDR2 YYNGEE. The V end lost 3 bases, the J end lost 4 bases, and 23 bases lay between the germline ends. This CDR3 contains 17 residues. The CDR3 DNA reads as TGTGCCAGCAGCGAAGGCCGGGTAGGGGCCCCCTTGTACGAGCAGTACGTC. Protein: CASSEGRVGAPLYEQYV.

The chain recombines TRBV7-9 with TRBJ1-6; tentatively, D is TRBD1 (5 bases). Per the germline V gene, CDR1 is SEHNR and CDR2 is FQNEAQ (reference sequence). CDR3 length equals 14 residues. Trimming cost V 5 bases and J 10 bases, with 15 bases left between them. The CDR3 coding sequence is TGTGCCAGCAGCCCCGCGGGGCTGGAGTCACCCCTCCACTTT. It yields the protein CASSPAGLESPLHF.

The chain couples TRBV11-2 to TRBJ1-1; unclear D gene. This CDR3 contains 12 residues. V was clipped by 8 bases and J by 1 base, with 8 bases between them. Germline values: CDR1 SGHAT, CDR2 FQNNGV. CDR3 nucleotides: TGTGCCAGCTACGGAGGGAACACTGAAGCTTTCTTT. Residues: CASYGGNTEAFF.

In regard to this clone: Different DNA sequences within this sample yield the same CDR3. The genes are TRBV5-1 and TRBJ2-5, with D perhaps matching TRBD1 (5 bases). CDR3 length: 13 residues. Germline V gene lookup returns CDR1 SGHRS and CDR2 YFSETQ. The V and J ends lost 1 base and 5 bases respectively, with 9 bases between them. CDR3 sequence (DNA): TGCGCCAGCAGCTTGCAGGGCGAGGAGACCCAGTACTTC. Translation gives CASSLQGEETQYF.

CDR3 residues: CASSYDGTTRTQYF. CDR3 nucleotides: TGTGCCAGCAGTTACGACGGGACTACCCGTACGCAGTATTTT. V is TRBV6-6 and J is TRBJ2-3; TRBD2 agrees at 7 bases. Germline-derived CDR1 and CDR2 are MNHNY and SVGAGI (reference sequence). The V gene end was trimmed by 2 bases and the J gene end by 8 bases; junction bases not matched to a gene: 7. CDR3 length: 14 residues.

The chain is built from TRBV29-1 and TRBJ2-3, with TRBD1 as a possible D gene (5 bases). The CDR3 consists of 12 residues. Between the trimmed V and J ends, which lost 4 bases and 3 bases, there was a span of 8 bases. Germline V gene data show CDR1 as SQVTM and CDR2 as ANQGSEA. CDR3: CSVAQGTDTQYF. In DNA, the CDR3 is TGCAGCGTTGCGCAGGGAACAGATACGCAGTATTTT.

The CDR3 DNA follows: TGTGCCAGCAGACAACGGACTAGCGGGTACACCGGGGAGCTGTTTTTT. This translates into CASRQRTSGYTGELFF. This chain joins TRBV3-1 (or the pseudogene TRBV3-2) and TRBJ2-2; TRBD2 matches 11 bases. The junction had 6 bases not matched to a gene; V was cut back by 6 bases and J by 3 bases. This CDR3 has 16 residues. Germline-derived CDR1 and CDR2 are LGHDT and YNNKEL (reference sequence).

CDR3 DNA sequence: TGTGCCAGCAGCTTAGTTCTAGCGGGCTCCTACAATGAGCAGTTCTTC. It specifies CASSLVLAGSYNEQFF. The chain has TRBV11-3 and TRBJ2-1, with 8 positions matching TRBD2. The length of the CDR3 is 16 residues. The germline V gene has CDR1 SGHNT and CDR2 YENEEA. J was trimmed by 0 bases and V by 1 base; bases with no gene match: 2.

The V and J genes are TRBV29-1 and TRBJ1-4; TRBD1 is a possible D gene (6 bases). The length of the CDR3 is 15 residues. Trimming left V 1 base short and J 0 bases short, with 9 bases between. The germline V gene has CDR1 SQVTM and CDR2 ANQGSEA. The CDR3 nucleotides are TGCAGCGTTGAAGGGACAGCTGCAACTAATGAAAAACTGTTTTTT. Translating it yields CSVEGTAATNEKLFF.

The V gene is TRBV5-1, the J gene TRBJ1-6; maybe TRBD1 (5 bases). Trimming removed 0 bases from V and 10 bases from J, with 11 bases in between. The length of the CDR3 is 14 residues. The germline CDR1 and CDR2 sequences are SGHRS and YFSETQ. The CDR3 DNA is TGCGCCAGCAGCTTGGGGCCCCAGGGATCACCCCTCCACTTT. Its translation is CASSLGPQGSPLHF.

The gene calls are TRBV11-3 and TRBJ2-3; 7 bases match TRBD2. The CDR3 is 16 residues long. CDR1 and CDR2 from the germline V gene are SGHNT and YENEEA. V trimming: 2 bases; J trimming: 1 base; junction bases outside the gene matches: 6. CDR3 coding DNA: TGTGCCAGCAGCTTAATCGGCGGGGGACGCACAGATACGCAGTATTTT. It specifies CASSLIGGGRTDTQYF.

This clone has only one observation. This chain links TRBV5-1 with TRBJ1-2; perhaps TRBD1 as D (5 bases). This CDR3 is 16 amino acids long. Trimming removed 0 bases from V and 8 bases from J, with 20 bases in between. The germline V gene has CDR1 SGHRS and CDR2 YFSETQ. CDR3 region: CASSLAGRGVGGGYTF. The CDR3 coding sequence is TGCGCCAGCAGCTTGGCGGGTCGGGGGGTAGGAGGAGGCTACACCTTC. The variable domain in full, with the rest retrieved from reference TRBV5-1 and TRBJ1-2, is KAGVTQTPRYLIKTRGQQVTLSCSPISGHRSVSWYQQTPGQGLQFLFEYFSETQRNKGNFPGRFSGRQFSNSRSEMNVSTLELGDSALYLCASSLAGRGVGGGYTFGSGTRLTVV.

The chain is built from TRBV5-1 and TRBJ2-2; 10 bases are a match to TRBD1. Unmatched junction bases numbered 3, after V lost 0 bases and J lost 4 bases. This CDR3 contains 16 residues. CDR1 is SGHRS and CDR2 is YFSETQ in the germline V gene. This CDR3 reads CASSLEGQGVTGELFF. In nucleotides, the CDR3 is TGCGCCAGCAGCTTGGAAGGACAGGGGGTCACCGGGGAGCTGTTTTTT.

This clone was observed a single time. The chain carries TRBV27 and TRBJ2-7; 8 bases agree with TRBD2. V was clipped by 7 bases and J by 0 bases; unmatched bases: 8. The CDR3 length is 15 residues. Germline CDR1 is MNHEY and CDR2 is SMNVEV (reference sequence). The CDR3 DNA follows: TGTGCCAGCACCAAAAGCGGGAGAGTCTCCTACGAGCAGTACGTC. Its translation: CASTKSGRVSYEQYV.